Listed below are T cell receptor beta chains from one sample, sequenced in a study of beta chain features in type 1 diabetes. TCRdb's copy holds only in-frame clones and misses some; the assay was immunoSEQ multiplex PCR. In the table there are over 650,000 clones, 11% to 15% of which are singletons. The material sequenced was naive CD4+ T cells from blood. Source of these receptors: a man aged 18 to 35 with type 1 diabetes. Each CDR3 is given with its conserved first and last residue. The order of the fields is J gene, V gene, D gene, clone size, CDR3 protein, CDR3 DNA. The D gene is left open where the match is weak. Clone size, where shown, is once, few, many, or a class for clones that have expanded.

TRBJ1-3	TRBV30	NA	few	CAWSASSGNTIYF	TGTGCCTGGAGCGCCAGCTCTGGAAACACCATATATTTT
TRBJ1-2	TRBV5-6	NA	few	CASSFRRGGDGYTF	TGTGCCAGCAGTTTCCGCAGGGGCGGTGATGGCTACACCTTC
TRBJ2-1	TRBV30	TRBD2	few	CAWERDYNEQFF	TGTGCCTGGGAGCGGGACTACAATGAGCAGTTCTTC
TRBJ1-1	TRBV29-1	TRBD1	few	CSAKDRFMNTEAFF	TGCAGCGCCAAGGACAGGTTTATGAACACTGAAGCTTTCTTT
TRBJ2-1	TRBV5-4	NA	few	CASSLGKGGSYNEQFF	TGTGCCAGCAGCTTAGGTAAGGGCGGCTCCTACAATGAGCAGTTCTTC
TRBJ1-1	TRBV29-1	TRBD1	NA	CSVRGQMNTEAFF	TGCAGCGTTAGGGGACAGATGAACACTGAAGCTTTCTTT
TRBJ2-5	TRBV7-2	NA	NA	CASSLAETQYF	TGTGCCAGCAGCTTAGCAGAGACCCAGTACTTC
TRBJ2-7	TRBV7-2	NA	few	CASSLGQQSYEQYF	TGTGCCAGCAGCCTGGGGCAGCAATCCTACGAGCAGTACTTC
TRBJ2-1	TRBV5-1	TRBD2	NA	CASSFSGGTYNEQFF	TGCGCCAGCAGCTTTAGCGGGGGAACATACAATGAGCAGTTCTTC
TRBJ2-3	TRBV29-1	NA	few	CSVEPQTSTDTQYF	TGCAGCGTTGAGCCCCAAACTAGCACAGATACGCAGTATTTT
TRBJ1-2	TRBV7-9	TRBD1	NA	CASSLPGGDYGYTF	TGTGCCAGCAGCTTACCAGGGGGCGACTATGGCTACACCTTC
TRBJ2-4	TRBV5-1	TRBD1	NA	CASSRQGRGNIQYF	TGCGCCAGCAGCCGACAGGGTCGGGGAAACATTCAGTACTTC
TRBJ1-5	TRBV28	NA	few	CASSLRGPSNQPQHF	TGTGCCAGCAGTTTACGGGGGCCTAGCAATCAGCCCCAGCATTTT
TRBJ1-2	TRBV30	NA	few	CAWSAGTPYGYTF	TGTGCCTGGAGTGCCGGGACACCCTATGGCTACACCTTC
TRBJ1-1	TRBV7-8	NA	NA	CASSSLDAGTMNTEAFF	TGTGCCAGCAGCTCTCTTGATGCGGGGACAATGAACACTGAAGCTTTCTTT
TRBJ2-3	TRBV5-6	NA	few	CASSLGGPVGTDTQYF	TGTGCCAGCAGCTTGGGAGGGCCGGTTGGCACAGATACGCAGTATTTT
TRBJ2-3	TRBV6-6	NA	few	CASRVTDTQYF	TGTGCCAGCAGGGTCACAGATACGCAGTATTTT
TRBJ2-2	TRBV30	NA	few	CAWYPGGELFF	TGTGCCTGGTACCCCGGCGGGGAGCTGTTTTTT
TRBJ2-5	TRBV29-1	NA	NA	CSVSPGTQETQYF	TGCAGCGTTTCTCCCGGCACTCAAGAGACCCAGTACTTC
TRBJ2-1	TRBV9	NA	few	CASSVGPNNEQFF	TGTGCCAGCAGCGTAGGGCCGAACAATGAGCAGTTCTTC
TRBJ1-1	TRBV7-2	NA	NA	CASSLEDARAAFF	TGTGCCAGCAGCTTAGAGGACGCCCGGGCGGCTTTCTTT
TRBJ1-1	TRBV9	NA	NA	CASSVAPVAGLNTEAFF	TGTGCCAGCAGCGTAGCCCCGGTGGCAGGATTGAACACTGAAGCTTTCTTT
TRBJ2-7	TRBV4-1	TRBD2	few	CASSQGRLTSGRYLSYEQYF	TGCGCCAGCAGCCAAGGACGACTGACTAGCGGGAGGTACCTATCCTACGAGCAGTACTTC
TRBJ2-2	TRBV4-2	NA	few	CASSARVANTGELFF	TGTGCCAGCAGCGCCAGGGTTGCAAACACCGGGGAGCTGTTTTTT
TRBJ1-4	TRBV27	NA	NA	CASMVTLATNEKLFF	TGTGCCAGCATGGTGACACTAGCAACTAATGAAAAACTGTTTTTT
TRBJ2-3	TRBV27	TRBD2	NA	CASSLRGWLAGGPSTDTQYF	TGTGCCAGCAGTTTGCGGGGGTGGCTAGCGGGGGGCCCTAGCACAGATACGCAGTATTTT
TRBJ2-7	TRBV6-1	NA	few	CASSEMRGALSYEQYF	TGTGCCAGCAGTGAAATGAGGGGCGCCCTCTCCTACGAGCAGTACTTC
TRBJ1-1	TRBV11-3	NA	few	CASSLESGATEAFF	TGTGCCAGCAGCTTAGAATCCGGGGCCACTGAAGCTTTCTTT
TRBJ2-7	TRBV18	NA	NA	CASSPRAGNHEQYF	TGTGCCAGCTCACCACGGGCTGGGAACCACGAGCAGTACTTC
TRBJ2-7	TRBV20-1	NA	few	CSAMGHYEQYF	TGCAGCGCTATGGGTCACTACGAGCAGTACTTC
TRBJ1-6	TRBV28	NA	NA	CASSPGGMDSPLHF	TGTGCCAGCAGCCCCGGGGGAATGGATTCACCCCTCCACTTT
TRBJ1-6	TRBV1	NA	NA	CTSSHPRQGNSPLHF	TGCACCAGCAGCCACCCAAGACAGGGTAATTCACCCCTCCACTTT
TRBJ1-5	TRBV28	NA	NA	CASSGGRSGFNQPQHF	TGTGCCAGCAGTGGGGGTAGGTCTGGGTTCAATCAGCCCCAGCATTTT
TRBJ2-7	TRBV7-2	TRBD1	NA	CATFPGTGGPYEQYF	TGTGCCACCTTCCCCGGGACAGGGGGCCCCTACGAGCAGTACTTC
TRBJ2-7	TRBV19	TRBD2	few	CASRELAGDYEQYF	TGTGCCAGTAGAGAACTAGCGGGGGATTACGAGCAGTACTTC
TRBJ2-2	TRBV6-5	TRBD2	NA	CASRSSGANTGELFF	TGTGCCAGCAGGTCTAGCGGGGCGAACACCGGGGAGCTGTTTTTT
TRBJ2-6	TRBV2	NA	NA	CASSGGQPPGANVLTF	TGTGCCAGCAGTGGCGGACAGCCGCCGGGGGCCAACGTCCTGACTTTC
TRBJ2-5	TRBV7-2	NA	few	CASSPRLAQETQYF	TGTGCCAGCAGCCCGCGACTGGCCCAAGAGACCCAGTACTTC
TRBJ1-1	TRBV7-3	NA	few	CASSLLQGSTEAFF	TGTGCCAGCAGCCTCTTACAGGGATCAACTGAAGCTTTCTTT
TRBJ2-1	TRBV5-6	NA	few	CASRRTSTYNEQFF	TGTGCCAGCAGGCGGACATCTACCTACAATGAGCAGTTCTTC
TRBJ1-2	TRBV5-1	NA	NA	CASSFQQGGSQRDYGYTF	TGCGCCAGCAGCTTTCAACAGGGAGGGTCGCAAAGGGACTATGGCTACACCTTC
TRBJ2-7	TRBV4-2	TRBD1	few	CASSHTDRGLNEQYF	TGTGCCAGCAGCCACACGGACAGGGGGCTTAACGAGCAGTACTTC
TRBJ1-2	TRBV29-1	NA	few	CSVGPEEGGYTF	TGCAGCGTGGGACCGGAGGAGGGGGGCTACACCTTC
TRBJ2-3	TRBV18	NA	few	CASSPKSTDTQYF	TGTGCCAGCTCACCAAAGAGCACAGATACGCAGTATTTT
TRBJ2-7	TRBV7-2	TRBD1	few	CASSSQTGGFTPYEQYF	TGTGCCAGCAGCTCCCAAACAGGGGGTTTCACCCCCTACGAGCAGTACTTC
TRBJ2-5	TRBV9	TRBD2	NA	CASSEGGVYQETQYF	TGTGCCAGCAGCGAGGGAGGGGTGTACCAAGAGACCCAGTACTTC
TRBJ2-6	TRBV18	NA	few	CASSPSSGANVLTF	TGTGCCAGCTCACCGTCCTCTGGGGCCAACGTCCTGACTTTC
TRBJ1-2	TRBV9	NA	few	CASSPGGVQANYGYTF	TGTGCCAGCAGCCCCGGAGGGGTTCAAGCTAACTATGGCTACACCTTC
TRBJ1-5	TRBV28	TRBD1	NA	CASSSRSNNRGHQPQHF	TGTGCCAGCAGTTCCAGATCAAACAACAGGGGGCATCAGCCCCAGCATTTT
TRBJ1-2	TRBV9	NA	NA	CASSIQTDPFYGYTF	TGTGCCAGCAGCATACAGACGGACCCCTTCTATGGCTACACCTTC
TRBJ2-1	TRBV7-2	TRBD2	NA	CASSLGGLGYNEQFF	TGTGCCAGCAGCTTAGGGGGACTAGGCTACAATGAGCAGTTCTTC
TRBJ2-1	TRBV18	TRBD2	NA	CASSQGLAGRNEQFF	TGTGCCAGCTCCCAAGGACTAGCGGGAAGGAATGAGCAGTTCTTC
TRBJ2-3	TRBV11-3	TRBD2	NA	CASSFNSGGLTDTQYF	TGTGCCAGCAGCTTCAATAGCGGGGGCCTCACAGATACGCAGTATTTT
TRBJ1-5	TRBV30	TRBD1	few	CAWKSPGTGNQPQHF	TGTGCCTGGAAAAGTCCCGGGACAGGAAATCAGCCCCAGCATTTT
TRBJ1-2	TRBV10-3	NA	NA	CAISESLDGYTF	TGTGCCATCAGTGAGTCCTTGGATGGCTACACCTTC
TRBJ2-5	TRBV4-3	NA	few	CASSHQGLQGEETQYF	TGCGCCAGCAGCCACCAAGGTCTTCAGGGAGAAGAGACCCAGTACTTC
TRBJ2-6	TRBV25-1	NA	NA	CASTEGGGPYAGANVLTF	TGTGCCAGCACCGAGGGAGGGGGGCCCTATGCTGGGGCCAACGTCCTGACTTTC
TRBJ1-1	TRBV11-2	NA	NA	CASSLISGKDTEAFF	TGTGCCAGCAGCTTAATATCGGGAAAGGACACTGAAGCTTTCTTT
TRBJ1-4	TRBV5-4	NA	few	CASSLDNRANEKLFF	TGTGCCAGCAGCTTGGATAACAGAGCTAATGAAAAACTGTTTTTT